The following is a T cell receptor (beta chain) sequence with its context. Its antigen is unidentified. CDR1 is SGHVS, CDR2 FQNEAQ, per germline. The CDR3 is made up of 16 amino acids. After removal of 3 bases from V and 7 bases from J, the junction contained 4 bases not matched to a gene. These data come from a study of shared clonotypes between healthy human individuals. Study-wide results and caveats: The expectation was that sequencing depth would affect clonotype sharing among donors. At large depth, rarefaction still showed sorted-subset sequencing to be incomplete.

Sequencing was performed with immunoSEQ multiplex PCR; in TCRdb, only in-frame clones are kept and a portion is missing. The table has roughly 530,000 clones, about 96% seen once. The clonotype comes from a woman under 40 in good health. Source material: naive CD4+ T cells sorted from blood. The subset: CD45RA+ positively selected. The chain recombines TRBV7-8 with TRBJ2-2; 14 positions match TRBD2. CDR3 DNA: TGTGCCAGCAGCTTGACTAGCGGGAGGGCGGTCGGGGAGCTGTTTTTT. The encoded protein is CASSLTSGRAVGELFF.